Shown below are 26 T cell receptor beta chains from a single sample sequenced in a study of blood T cell repertoires in COVID-19. Libraries were prepared by immunoSEQ multiplex PCR; TCRdb keeps only in-frame clonotypes and omits some of them. The profile shows under 300,000 clones, about 82% of them singletons. The sequenced material came from peripheral blood. The receptors derive from a man at least 80 years old with acute or convalescent COVID-19.

The rearrangement joins TRBV5-1 to TRBJ1-2, with 8 bases that match TRBD1. V lost 0 bases, J lost 3 bases, and 7 bases stayed unmatched. Germline V gives CDR1 SGHRS, CDR2 YFSETQ. This CDR3 spans 16 amino acids. The CDR3 nucleotides are TGCGCCAGCAGCTTGGGGGACAGGCATGGGGACTATGGCTACACCTTC. Translated: CASSLGDRHGDYGYTF.

The genes are TRBV7-9 and TRBJ1-4, with D maybe TRBD1 (6 bases). The CDR3 loop spans 15 amino acids. The V end lost 5 bases, the J end lost 7 bases, and 17 bases lay between the germline ends. Germline loops: CDR1 SEHNR, CDR2 FQNEAQ (reference sequence). The DNA of the CDR3 is TGTGCCAGCAGCGAAGACGGACAGTGGGGTGAAAAACTGTTTTTT. Translation: CASSEDGQWGEKLFF.

The genes are TRBV9 and TRBJ1-4, with 8 positions matching TRBD1. The length of the CDR3 is 13 residues. With V trimmed by 3 bases and J by 8 bases, 3 bases remained unmatched. CDR1 and CDR2 (germline): SGDLS, YYNGEE. The CDR3 loop is CASSGGQGEKLFF. The CDR3 DNA reads as TGTGCCAGCAGCGGTGGACAGGGAGAAAAACTGTTTTTT.

The genes are TRBV7-3 and TRBJ2-1; 8 bases agree with TRBD2. There are 14 residues in the CDR3. Trimming took 3 bases from V and 3 from J; bases not matched to a gene: 1. Germline-derived CDR1 and CDR2 are SGHTA and FQGTGA. The CDR3 DNA sequence: TGTGCCAGCAGCTTCACTAGCGGCTACAATGAGCAGTTCTTC. Residues: CASSFTSGYNEQFF.

The chain is built from TRBV18 and TRBJ2-7; 13 nucleotides line up with TRBD2. The CDR3 contains 16 residues. In germline, CDR1 is KGHSH, CDR2 LQKENI. The V and J ends lost 6 bases and 3 bases, in that order; junction bases with no gene match: 8. CDR3 nucleotides: TGTGCCAGCTCCCACCCCGGGACTAGCGGGATCTACGAGCAGTACTTC. It yields the protein CASSHPGTSGIYEQYF.

The chain combines TRBV10-3 with TRBJ2-7, with D tentatively TRBD2 (5 bases). The CDR3 is made up of 12 amino acids. The germline V gene encodes CDR1 ENHRY and CDR2 SYGVKD. The V gene lost 8 bases and the J gene lost 2 bases, with 10 bases spanning the gap. CDR3 loop: CAIGGSTYEQYF. The CDR3 region has the DNA TGTGCCATCGGAGGCAGCACCTACGAGCAGTACTTC.

The chain employs TRBV5-8 and TRBJ1-2; D possibly corresponds to TRBD1 (5 bases). CDR3 length: 15 residues. V gave up 2 bases and J gave up 7 bases, with 18 bases separating them. Germline loops: CDR1 SGHTS, CDR2 YDEGEE. As DNA, the CDR3 is TGTGCCAGCAGCTTAACCGGGACTGGAGTAGTTGGCTACACCTTC. Translation gives CASSLTGTGVVGYTF. Filled out from reference TRBV5-8 and TRBJ1-2, the complete variable domain reads EAGVTQSPTHLIKTRGQQATLRCSPISGHTSVYWYQQALGLGLQFLLWYDEGEERNRGNFPPRFSGRQFPNYSSELNVNALELEDSALYLCASSLTGTGVVGYTFGSGTRLTVV.

The chain recombines TRBV19 with TRBJ2-3; 9 bases map to TRBD2. After removal of 3 bases from V and 0 bases from J, the junction contained 4 bases not matched to a gene. The CDR3 has 16 amino acids. Germline values: CDR1 LNHDA, CDR2 SQIVND (reference sequence). This CDR3 reads CASSMAGGVSTDTQYF. The DNA of the CDR3 is TGTGCCAGTAGTATGGCGGGGGGGGTCAGCACAGATACGCAGTATTTT. The entire variable domain, with the rest obtained from reference TRBV19 and TRBJ2-3, is as follows: DGGITQSPKYLFRKEGQNVTLSCEQNLNHDAMYWYRQDPGQGLRLIYYSQIVNDFQKGDIAEGYSVSREKKESFPLTVTSAQKNPTAFYLCASSMAGGVSTDTQYFGPGTRLTVL.

This clone was picked up a small number of times. V gene TRBV2 combines with J gene TRBJ2-7; D may be TRBD2 (6 bases). V lost 6 bases to trimming and J lost 2 bases, with 11 bases between them. Germline V gives CDR1 SNHLY, CDR2 FYNNEI. This CDR3 is 13 amino acids long. This chain's CDR3 is CASRGTGAYEQYF. The CDR3 DNA is TGTGCCAGCAGGGGGACGGGGGCCTACGAGCAGTACTTC.

This clone was picked up one time. CDR3 in DNA: TGTGCCAGTAAGGACCAGGGGGGTGATGAAAAACTGTTTTTT. Protein product: CASKDQGGDEKLFF. The rearrangement links TRBV19 to TRBJ1-4, with TRBD1 identical over 7 bases. V shed 7 bases and J 6 bases; nucleotides not matched to a gene: 8. CDR3 size: 14 residues. The V gene's germline CDR1 is LNHDA and CDR2 SQIVND (reference sequence).

This clone was detected only a few times. The chain links TRBV6-5 to TRBJ1-4, with TRBD1 matching over 9 bases. This CDR3 spans 15 amino acids. Germline V gene lookup returns CDR1 MNHEY and CDR2 SVGAGI. Trimming cost V 6 bases and J 8 bases; bases outside gene matches: 10. The CDR3 sequence: CASSLRTGTGEKLFF. CDR3 nucleotides: TGTGCCAGCAGCCTTCGGACAGGGACAGGGGAAAAACTGTTTTTT.

The chain couples TRBV3-1 (or the pseudogene TRBV3-2) to TRBJ2-7, with D perhaps matching TRBD2 (6 bases). The CDR3 loop spans 17 amino acids. Germline V gene sequence: CDR1 LGHDT, CDR2 YNNKEL (reference sequence). The germline V and J ends were trimmed by 2 bases and 7 bases, with 24 bases remaining between them. CDR3 DNA sequence: TGTGCCAGCAGCCAACCTAGGGCGGGACCGGGTCCGGGGGAGCAGTACTTC. Protein sequence: CASSQPRAGPGPGEQYF.

This clone was observed once. This rearrangement joins TRBV5-6 to TRBJ1-5; possibly TRBD1 for D (6 bases). CDR1 and CDR2 (germline): SGHDT, YYEEEE. This CDR3 region has 14 residues. Trimming pared 2 bases from V and 5 bases from J, leaving 11 bases between. CDR3 loop: CASSFGQSYQPQHF. For the CDR3, the DNA is TGTGCCAGCAGCTTCGGACAGTCCTATCAGCCCCAGCATTTT.

The chain has TRBV4-1 and TRBJ1-2, with 8 bases that match TRBD1. The ends lost 0 bases at V and 6 bases at J; junction bases unmatched: 3. This CDR3 comprises 14 residues. Germline CDR1 is MGHRA and CDR2 is YSYEKL. The CDR3 DNA sequence: TGCGCCAGCAGCCAAGAGAGCAGGGGGCATGGCTACACCTTC. Encoded protein: CASSQESRGHGYTF.

The chain joins TRBV19 to TRBJ1-1, with TRBD1 identical over 7 bases. Trimming took 7 bases from V and 0 from J; bases not matched to a gene: 2. The CDR3 totals 13 residues. Germline lookup yields CDR1 LNHDA and CDR2 SQIVND (reference sequence). The CDR3 sequence: CASMGQLNTEAFF. CDR3 nucleotides: TGTGCCAGTATGGGACAGTTGAACACTGAAGCTTTCTTT.

The chain has TRBV28 and TRBJ1-3; D is perhaps TRBD1 (5 bases). The V end was cut by 5 bases, the J end by 4 bases, with 9 bases between. Germline CDR1 and CDR2: MDHEN and SYDVKM. The CDR3 sequence is 13 residues long. The chain's CDR3 is CASSRTSGNTIYF. The DNA for the CDR3 is TGTGCCAGCAGTCGGACATCAGGAAACACCATATATTTT. The full variable domain, rest sourced from reference TRBV28 and TRBJ1-3, is DVKVTQSSRYLVKRTGEKVFLECVQDMDHENMFWYRQDPGLGLRLIYFSYDVKMKEKGDIPEGYSVSREKKERFSLILESASTNQTSMYLCASSRTSGNTIYFGEGSWLTVV.

V gene TRBV6-6 combines with J gene TRBJ2-2; tentative D call: TRBD1 (8 bases). Trimming took off 5 bases at V and 0 bases at J, with 13 bases between the two ends. This CDR3 comprises 16 residues. Germline CDR1 is MNHNY and CDR2 is SVGAGI (reference sequence). The CDR3 DNA reads as TGTGCCAGCAGTCGAGCGGGACAGGCGAACACCGGGGAGCTGTTTTTT. This sequence encodes CASSRAGQANTGELFF.

The CDR3 here is CASSSGAVPGNTIYF. The CDR3 DNA reads as TGTGCCAGCAGCTCAGGGGCAGTTCCTGGAAACACCATATATTTT. This chain connects TRBV7-6 to TRBJ1-3; possibly TRBD1 for D (6 bases). The length of the CDR3 is 15 residues. CDR1 and CDR2 from the germline V gene are SGHVS and FNYEAQ. Trimming cost V 4 bases and J 2 bases, with 12 bases left between them.

This chain joins TRBV7-2 and TRBJ1-2; the match to TRBD1 covers 12 bases. Germline values: CDR1 SGHTA, CDR2 FQGNSA. The CDR3 contains 17 residues. V was clipped by 5 bases and J by 4 bases; unmatched bases: 11. The chain's CDR3 is CASSQGGQGALTYGYTF. CDR3 DNA sequence: TGTGCCAGCAGCCAAGGGGGACAGGGGGCGCTTACCTATGGCTACACCTTC.

J is TRBJ2-5 and V is TRBV19, with D perhaps TRBD1 (7 bases). Germline V gene data show CDR1 as LNHDA and CDR2 as SQIVND (reference sequence). The CDR3 is made up of 16 amino acids. V gave up 3 bases and J gave up 3 bases, with 17 bases separating them. For the CDR3, the DNA is TGTGCCAGTAGTATGACAGGGAGGCGAGAGGAAGAGACCCAGTACTTC. As protein: CASSMTGRREEETQYF.

The chain combines TRBV6-5 with TRBJ1-5; 9 nucleotides match TRBD1. Trimming at V came to 4 bases and at J to 11 bases, leaving 12 bases not matched to a gene. The CDR3 totals 15 residues. Germline assignment: CDR1 MNHEY and CDR2 SVGAGI. CDR3 bases: TGTGCCAGCAGTTCCGACCAACGGACAGGGGTGGCCCAGCATTTT. Its protein product is CASSSDQRTGVAQHF.

This clone was seen at least ten times. The chain carries TRBV6-5 and TRBJ2-7; 11 positions match TRBD2. This CDR3 spans 15 amino acids. The V gene end was trimmed by 10 bases and the J gene end by 4 bases; junction bases not matched to a gene: 12. Per germline, CDR1 MNHEY and CDR2 SVGAGI. The CDR3 protein is CATSELAGGGYEQYF. DNA of the CDR3: TGTGCCACGTCGGAGCTAGCGGGGGGTGGGTACGAGCAGTACTTC.

In DNA form, the CDR3 reads TGTGCCAGCAGCCTTAAATTTTTGACTCCTCCCTACGAGCAGTACTTC. As protein: CASSLKFLTPPYEQYF. J is TRBJ2-7 and V is TRBV5-8; D unclear. The germline V gene encodes CDR1 SGHTS and CDR2 YDEGEE. The CDR3 consists of 16 residues. Trimming stripped 4 bases from V and 2 bases from J, with 19 bases between.

Only a few counts were recorded for this clone. The J gene is TRBJ1-2, the V gene TRBV3-1 (or the pseudogene TRBV3-2); 7 positions match TRBD1. J was trimmed by 8 bases and V by 4 bases; bases with no gene match: 7. The CDR3 covers 13 residues. Germline V gene sequence: CDR1 LGHDT, CDR2 YNNKEL (reference sequence). The CDR3 DNA sequence: TGTGCCAGCAGCCGCGACAGGGTGGGAGGCTACACCTTC. This gives the protein CASSRDRVGGYTF.

The gene calls are TRBV5-1 and TRBJ1-1, with D possibly TRBD1 on 6 matching bases. Per germline, CDR1 SGHRS and CDR2 YFSETQ. Trimming removed 1 base from V and 5 bases from J, with 39 bases in between. The CDR3 sequence is 23 residues long. CDR3 DNA sequence: TGCGCCAGCAGCTTGTTCCTTACAGGGAGCCAAGAAATAACGAGTGAACGGATGACTGAAGCTTTCTTT. As protein: CASSLFLTGSQEITSERMTEAFF.

This clone appeared once. This chain uses TRBV9 with TRBJ2-1; 9 positions agree with TRBD2. Germline trimming cut 0 bases from V and 2 bases from J; bases unmatched to any gene: 3. CDR1 and CDR2 from the germline V gene are SGDLS and YYNGEE. This CDR3 has 16 amino acids. The CDR3 DNA is TGTGCCAGCAGCGTAGGTACTAGCGGGCCCTACAATGAGCAGTTCTTC. Protein product: CASSVGTSGPYNEQFF.